This T cell receptor (beta chain) was retrieved from a study of T-cell memory formation after mild COVID-19. Study information: TCR clusters were mostly confined to one donor each.

A single record per CDR3 protein comes from TCRdb applying MiXCR to the 5' RACE reads. Of some 450,000 distinct CDR3 sequences detected, approximately 18% appear once; the ten largest clones hold roughly 21%. This CDR3 comprises 14 residues. Germline V gene lookup returns CDR1 MNHEY and CDR2 SVGAGI. V was clipped by 2 bases and J by 7 bases, with 15 bases between them. Overall study results and limits: The study found contracting CD4+ clones mainly in CM and EM and contracting CD8+ clones in EMRA. Certain responding clones were present in pre-infection memory, suggesting participation of cross-reactive memory. There was a balanced CD4/CD8 profile in clones contracting day 15 to 85, and later expanders leaned CD4+.

On this clonotype itself: The target antigen is unknown.

This sequence joins TRBV6-5 and TRBJ2-7; maybe TRBD2 (5 bases). Sequencing was carried out using PBMCs or a T cell subset sorted from them (not recorded which). The TCR comes from a man between 18 and 29 years old who had mild COVID-19 (a few samples of this study predate the infection). Cell type and time point are not known. CDR3 in amino acids: CASSYEDSLSEQYF. CDR3 DNA: TGTGCCAGCAGTTACGAGGACTCCCTGTCGGAGCAGTACTTC.